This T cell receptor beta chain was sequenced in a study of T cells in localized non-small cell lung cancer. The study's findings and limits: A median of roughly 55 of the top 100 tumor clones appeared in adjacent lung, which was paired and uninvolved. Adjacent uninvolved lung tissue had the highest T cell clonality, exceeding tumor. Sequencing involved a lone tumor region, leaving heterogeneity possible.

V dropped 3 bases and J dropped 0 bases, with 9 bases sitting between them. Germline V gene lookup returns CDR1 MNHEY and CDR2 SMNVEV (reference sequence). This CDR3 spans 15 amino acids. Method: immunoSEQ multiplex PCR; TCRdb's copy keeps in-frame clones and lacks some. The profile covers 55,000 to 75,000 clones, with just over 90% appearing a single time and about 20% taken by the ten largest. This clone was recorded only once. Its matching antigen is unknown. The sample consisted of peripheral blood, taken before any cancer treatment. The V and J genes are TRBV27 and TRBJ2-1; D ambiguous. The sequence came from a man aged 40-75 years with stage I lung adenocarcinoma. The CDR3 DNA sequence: TGTGCCAGCAGTTTGAGCTCGAGCTCCTACAATGAGCAGTTCTTC. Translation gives CASSLSSSSYNEQFF.